This TCR beta chain was recovered during a study of Graves' ophthalmopathy and Graves' hyperthyroidism (dated by TCRdb to the late 2010s). About the study as a whole: Peripheral blood was collected before any treatment was given, at the time of initial diagnosis. The study used TCR beta repertoire signatures to distinguish Graves' ophthalmopathy from Graves' hyperthyroidism and to predict progression to ophthalmopathy. For training and testing, the 100 or so patients in the discovery cohort were randomly divided in a 7:3 ratio. A discovery set of 95 to 100 patients (43 ophthalmopathy, fewer than 60 stable hyperthyroidism) was enrolled to explore V-J signatures distinguishing ophthalmopathy from hyperthyroidism. In total, under 150 blood samples were TCR-sequenced: some 43 ophthalmopathy, over 70 hyperthyroidism and some 17 hyperthyroidism-to-ophthalmopathy patients. After sampling, hyperthyroidism patients received methimazole starting at 30 mg daily, and ophthalmopathy patients received high-dose intravenous methylprednisolone. T-cell repertoires of thyroid tissue and blood were compared in 5 or 6 hyperthyroidism patients. An independent validation cohort comprised about 20 hyperthyroidism patients and about 16 patients who later progressed from hyperthyroidism to ophthalmopathy. Overall study outcomes, separate from this receptor: Sample size was not statistically predetermined, and group allocation was not concealed from the investigators. In validation, the model predicted ophthalmopathy progression with more than 70% sensitivity and about 77% specificity; some 13 predicted patients were CT-confirmed with GO in a median of approximately 6.5 months. The 13-signature model separated ophthalmopathy from stable hyperthyroidism with over 85% sensitivity and almost 84% specificity in cross-validation, and 80%/75% in the test set. Most expanded thyroid clonotypes with a frequency above 0.001 also appeared in blood, which suggests that blood repertoires may reflect the immune response in the thyroid.

Ophthalmopathy patients had moderately to severely active disease, Clinical Activity Score of at least 3, NOSPECS grade of at least 4, and disease duration under 3 months. Patients with other autoimmune diseases, uncontrolled infections, pregnancy or lactation were excluded from the study. Clinical symptoms, serum thyroxine, TRAb, thyroid ultrasound and orbital computed tomography were used for diagnosis. Using Ficoll-Paque density gradient centrifugation, PBMCs were isolated from 9.5 to 10 ml of fresh peripheral blood. Total RNA was extracted with Trizol reagent and quality-checked on an Agilent 2100 Bioanalyzer. Worth noting for this clonotype: Its target antigen remains unknown. No per-base quality is available; no much larger clone lies one base away.

For repertoire sequencing, the TCR beta CDR3 regions were amplified from RNA transcripts. HTBI primers and the Qiagen OneStep RT-PCR kit were used in a first-round RT-PCR, which was followed by a second-round multiplex PCR, size selection and purification. Libraries were sequenced on an Illumina HiSeq2000 using paired-end 100 bp reads. The paper's data handling went like this. SOAPnuke was used for read processing, and reads with adapters, uncalled bases, a mean Phred below 15, or no exact constant-primer or identifier match were discarded. High-quality paired reads were merged with COPE v1.2.5. Unique nucleotide sequences were defined as clonotypes and aligned to IMGT TRB V, D and J references using MiTCR v1.1. The analysis was limited to V-J combinations with a frequency above 0.0001, which together covered just over 98% of the repertoires. For each V-J combination, a TCR clonal expansion and chaos score was defined as the ratio of F50 clonal expansion to chaos observed in the TCRdist matrix. Welch's t-statistics and random forest were used to reduce the features to 10 to 15 V-J combinations, which were then used as input to a naive Bayes classifier. The Morisita-Horn index was used to measure how similar the thyroid and blood repertoires were. TCRdb itself trimmed the public reads at Q25 with fastp, ran MiXCR and retained productive beta chains. Rows matching on CDR3 protein sequence are summarized as one entry with the most common DNA and genes. These V and J calls originate from TCRdb's pipeline instead of the authors' own analysis. The sample profile shows 200,000 to 250,000 distinct CDR3 sequences; around a fifth of them were found once. Approximately 39% of the sample is taken by the ten largest.

The germline V gene (reference sequence) specifies LNHDA as CDR1 and SQIVND as CDR2. Including cysteine and phenylalanine, the CDR3 has 16 amino acids. Only CDR3 DNA remains: 48 bases, in frame from the first base. V drops 3 bases and J drops 1 base, leaving 12 bases in between. The sequencing input was peripheral blood. The sequence was obtained from a woman aged 45-60 years with Graves' ophthalmopathy. Donor details come from another sample of the same person, matched by shared clones. The V and J genes are TRBV19 and TRBJ2-2, with TRBD1 tentatively as D gene (6 bases match). The CDR3 protein sequence reads: CASSIGQGRNTGELFF. The nucleotide sequence is given as TGTGCCAGTAGTATCGGGCAGGGGAGGAACACCGGGGAGCTGTTTTTT.